Following are 3 T cell receptor beta chains from one sample sequenced in a study of CD8 T cells in ankylosing spondylitis. These receptors are not linked to any known antigen. Whole-study results and caveats: A motif in TCR beta, a set of several highly homologous variants, appeared characteristic of ankylosing spondylitis blood.

TCRdb re-derived calls from the 5' RACE reads in MiXCR, one entry per CDR3 protein. The sample has 450,000 or so distinct CDR3 sequences, approximately 26% seen once. Sequencing was done on a sample of blood, either unsorted or a sorted T cell fraction (not recorded which). All receptors come from a male donor with ankylosing spondylitis.

This clonotype was observed many times. This chain connects TRBV12-3 or TRBV12-4 to TRBJ2-7, with TRBD1 matching over 7 bases. The J segment lost 0 bases and the V segment lost 3 bases, leaving 2 bases of the junction unmatched. The CDR3 runs to 14 residues. CDR3 region: CASSLTGSSYEQYF. The CDR3 coding sequence is TGTGCCAGCAGTTTGACAGGGAGCTCCTACGAGCAGTACTTC.

The rearrangement links TRBV29-1 to TRBJ2-1, with D perhaps being TRBD1 or TRBD2 (5 bases each). Trimming pared 7 bases from V and 7 bases from J, leaving 14 bases between. From germline, CDR1 is SQVTM and CDR2 ANQGSEA. The CDR3 is 12 amino acids. The CDR3 coding sequence is TGCAGCGAAGACACTTGGGGGAATGAGCAGTTCTTC. It encodes CSEDTWGNEQFF.

V is TRBV11-3 and J is TRBJ1-1, with 7 bases matching TRBD1. This CDR3 contains 13 residues. Per germline, CDR1 SGHNT and CDR2 YENEEA. V shed 5 bases and J 5 bases; nucleotides not matched to a gene: 5. CDR3 DNA: TGTGCCAGCAGCCTACAGGGGAAAACTGAAGCTTTCTTT. Translated: CASSLQGKTEAFF.